The 25 T cell receptor beta chains below come from one sample, sequenced in a study of blood T cell repertoires in COVID-19. The protocol was immunoSEQ multiplex PCR, while the TCRdb copy is restricted to in-frame clones and leaves out a portion. The table includes around 43,000 clones, under 90% detected once. The material sequenced was peripheral blood. The receptors come from a man aged 50 or older with active COVID-19.

The chain recombines TRBV5-1 with TRBJ1-1; D gene ambiguous. Trimming pared 3 bases from V and 1 base from J, leaving 13 bases between. The CDR3 sequence is 15 residues long. Germline CDR1 reads SGHRS; CDR2 reads YFSETQ. The CDR3 DNA follows: TGCGCCAGCAGCTACACCGGGGAGGGGAACACTGAAGCTTTCTTT. Translating it yields CASSYTGEGNTEAFF.

This clone was recorded only once. The rearrangement links TRBV5-4 to TRBJ1-6; TRBD1 aligns across 9 bases. V was clipped by 3 bases and J by 9 bases; unmatched bases: 7. The CDR3 sequence is 15 residues long. The germline gives CDR1 SGHNT, CDR2 YYREEE (reference sequence). CDR3 protein: CASSSRTGGVSPLHF. CDR3 sequence (DNA): TGTGCCAGCAGCTCACGAACAGGGGGCGTTTCACCCCTCCACTTT.

V is TRBV4-1 and J is TRBJ2-3; 11 bases align to TRBD2. The CDR3 has 18 residues. From germline, CDR1 is MGHRA and CDR2 YSYEKL. The ends lost 2 bases at V and 0 bases at J; junction bases unmatched: 7. The CDR3 bases are TGCGCCAGCAGCCAACTAGCGGGAGGTTCCCTGAGCACAGATACGCAGTATTTT. It codes for CASSQLAGGSLSTDTQYF.

This clone was found a few times. J is TRBJ2-7 and V is TRBV9; 9 nucleotides line up with TRBD1. CDR1 is SGDLS and CDR2 is YYNGEE in the germline V gene. The J segment lost 4 bases and the V segment lost 6 bases, leaving 8 bases of the junction unmatched. The CDR3 spans 14 residues. The CDR3, as DNA: TGTGCCAGCAACCGAGGGACAGGGAGTTACGAGCAGTACTTC. This sequence encodes CASNRGTGSYEQYF.

This chain links TRBV7-8 with TRBJ2-7; the D is unclear. Trimming removed 3 bases at V and 6 bases at J, with 9 bases between. This CDR3 is built from 12 residues. Germline-derived CDR1 and CDR2 are SGHVS and FQNEAQ. The CDR3 DNA sequence: TGTGCCAGCAGCTTGCGACTGGGCGAGCAGTACTTC. Translating it yields CASSLRLGEQYF.

CDR3 amino acids: CATASGQGAYEQYF. The CDR3 nucleotides are TGTGCCACCGCCTCTGGGCAGGGGGCCTACGAGCAGTACTTC. The gene calls are TRBV24-1 and TRBJ2-7; 7 bases align to TRBD1. The CDR3 is made up of 14 amino acids. Trimming removed 9 bases from V and 2 bases from J; junction bases left unmatched: 9. The germline V gene encodes CDR1 KGHDR and CDR2 SFDVKD.

The CDR3: CATSDPVTGELFF. The CDR3 nucleotides read TGTGCCACCAGTGATCCCGTAACCGGGGAGCTGTTTTTT. The rearrangement links TRBV24-1 to TRBJ2-2; no clear D gene. The V and J ends lost 3 bases and 5 bases respectively, with 6 bases between them. This CDR3 has 13 amino acids. Germline assignment: CDR1 KGHDR and CDR2 SFDVKD.

The chain links TRBV13 to TRBJ1-5, with no clear D. Germline CDR1 is PRHDT and CDR2 is FYEKMQ (reference sequence). This CDR3 is 13 amino acids long. Trimming left V 0 bases short and J 7 bases short, with 7 bases between. This CDR3 reads CASSLGSEQPQHF. The CDR3 DNA is TGTGCCAGCAGCTTAGGATCAGAACAGCCCCAGCATTTT.

This clone is a singleton in its sample. The chain employs TRBV7-9 and TRBJ2-1, with D perhaps TRBD2 (5 bases). V lost 5 bases to trimming and J lost 8 bases, with 10 bases between them. CDR1 and CDR2 from the germline V gene are SEHNR and FQNEAQ (reference sequence). This CDR3 has 12 amino acids. For the CDR3, the DNA is TGTGCCAGCAGCGCCGAGGGCTATGAGCAGTTCTTC. Amino acids: CASSAEGYEQFF.

The chain joins TRBV5-1 to TRBJ2-1; 8 bases map to TRBD2. The V and J ends lost 8 bases and 4 bases, in that order; junction bases with no gene match: 11. Germline loops: CDR1 SGHRS, CDR2 YFSETQ. The CDR3 sequence is 15 residues long. The chain's CDR3 is CASGSGLAGYNEQFF. The CDR3 DNA reads TGCGCCAGTGGTTCGGGGCTAGCGGGTTACAATGAGCAGTTCTTC.

V gene TRBV7-9 combines with J gene TRBJ2-2; TRBD2 aligns across 11 bases. The CDR3 has 15 residues. V dropped 5 bases and J dropped 6; count of bases not matched to a gene: 5. Germline V lookup: CDR1 SEHNR, CDR2 FQNEAQ (reference sequence). The CDR3 sequence: CASSLSGRAAGELFF. The DNA for the CDR3 is TGTGCCAGCAGCCTTAGCGGGAGGGCCGCCGGGGAGCTGTTTTTT.

V and J are TRBV12-3 or TRBV12-4 and TRBJ2-1; D might be TRBD2 (5 bases). Trimming took off 1 base at V and 12 bases at J, with 10 bases between the two ends. This CDR3 region has 12 residues. The CDR3 DNA follows: TGTGCCAGCAGTTTAGGCCTAAGCGGGCAGTTCTTC. Translation: CASSLGLSGQFF.

The V gene is TRBV27, the J gene TRBJ2-7; D may be TRBD1 (6 bases). Trimming shortened V by 2 bases and J by 3 bases, and 11 bases separated the two germline ends. This CDR3 is built from 14 residues. The germline V gene encodes CDR1 MNHEY and CDR2 SMNVEV (reference sequence). The CDR3 region is CASSLRDIGYEQYF. The CDR3 nucleotides are TGTGCCAGCAGTTTACGGGACATTGGCTACGAGCAGTACTTC.

The chain joins TRBV6-5 to TRBJ2-1, with TRBD2 as a possible D gene (6 bases). The germline CDR1 and CDR2 sequences are MNHEY and SVGAGI. V lost 5 bases to trimming and J lost 4 bases, with 9 bases between them. The CDR3 length is 13 residues. CDR3 in amino acids: CASSHGGYNEQFF. DNA of the CDR3: TGTGCCAGCAGTCATGGGGGGTACAATGAGCAGTTCTTC.

The rearrangement links TRBV9 to TRBJ2-1; TRBD2 is a possible D gene (5 bases). V lost 0 bases to trimming and J lost 1 base, with 11 bases between them. The CDR3 is 16 residues long. From germline, CDR1 is SGDLS and CDR2 YYNGEE. CDR3 loop: CASSVDGVVSYNEQFF. CDR3 DNA sequence: TGTGCCAGCAGCGTAGACGGGGTGGTGTCCTACAATGAGCAGTTCTTC.

This clone has just one count. The V call is TRBV4-3, the J call TRBJ2-3; D remains ambiguous. The V gene's germline CDR1 is LGHNA and CDR2 YSLEER. The V and J ends lost 9 bases and 4 bases respectively, with 14 bases between them. This CDR3 region has 13 residues. Here the CDR3 reads CASASVLPDTQYF. DNA of the CDR3: TGCGCCAGTGCGTCCGTTCTCCCAGATACGCAGTATTTT.

This chain connects TRBV27 to TRBJ2-7; 8 positions match TRBD2. Germline-derived CDR1 and CDR2 are MNHEY and SMNVEV (reference sequence). V shed 5 bases and J 6 bases; nucleotides not matched to a gene: 6. CDR3 size: 13 residues. CDR3 nucleotide sequence: TGTGCCAGCAGTAGCGGGAGTGGGAGCGAGCAGTACTTC. Residues: CASSSGSGSEQYF.

The chain combines TRBV18 with TRBJ2-7; possible D gene TRBD1, 5 bases. V shed 3 bases and J shed 7 bases, with 16 bases lying between them. There are 14 residues in the CDR3. Germline V gene lookup returns CDR1 KGHSH and CDR2 LQKENI. The CDR3 coding sequence is TGTGCCAGCTCACCCACAGGATTACTTGTGGAGCAGTACTTC. Translation gives CASSPTGLLVEQYF.

V usage is TRBV6-5 and J usage is TRBJ1-1; D may be TRBD1 (5 bases). The CDR3 length is 16 residues. Per the germline V gene, CDR1 is MNHEY and CDR2 is SVGAGI. V lost 4 bases to trimming and J lost 4 bases, with 19 bases between them. The CDR3 sequence is CASSLPRTGGSTEAFF. CDR3 nucleotides: TGTGCCAGCAGTTTACCCCGGACGGGGGGTAGCACTGAAGCTTTCTTT.

The rearrangement links TRBV6-5 to TRBJ2-7; tentative D call: TRBD2 (5 bases). V was pared by 8 bases and J by 7 bases, with 18 bases between. CDR1 and CDR2 from the germline V gene are MNHEY and SVGAGI. The CDR3 length is 13 residues. The CDR3 bases are TGTGCCAGCGGGTCGGACCAGACGGGGGAGCAGTACTTC. Its protein is CASGSDQTGEQYF.

The chain links TRBV30 to TRBJ2-7, with D unclear. This CDR3 has 12 amino acids. Germline V gene data show CDR1 as GTSNPN and CDR2 as SVGIG (reference sequence). Trimming removed 5 bases at V and 0 bases at J, with 8 bases between. The CDR3 reads CAWQASSYEQYF. The CDR3 coding sequence is TGTGCCTGGCAGGCGAGCTCCTACGAGCAGTACTTC.

This clone was observed once. V and J are TRBV7-3 and TRBJ2-1, with D perhaps TRBD2 (7 bases). Germline V gene sequence: CDR1 SGHTA, CDR2 FQGTGA. The CDR3 has 18 amino acids. The V gene lost 4 bases and the J gene lost 6 bases, with 25 bases spanning the gap. In nucleotides, the CDR3 is TGTGCCAGCAGCTCCCCTCAAGGGGGGAGGGCCACCGGCAATGAGCAGTTCTTC. Protein: CASSSPQGGRATGNEQFF.

The chain links TRBV6-5 to TRBJ2-7, with a weak D call TRBD2 (6 bases). The CDR3 runs 12 residues. Germline loops: CDR1 MNHEY, CDR2 SVGAGI. V dropped 8 bases and J dropped 3 bases, with 11 bases sitting between them. The CDR3 loop is CASRGAGYEQYF. The CDR3 DNA follows: TGTGCCAGCCGCGGGGCAGGCTACGAGCAGTACTTC.

This clone showed up just a few times. This chain uses TRBV6-5 with TRBJ2-7; a possible D gene is TRBD1 (6 bases). V shed 6 bases and J shed 1 base, with 13 bases lying between them. The CDR3 runs 14 residues. CDR1 and CDR2 (germline): MNHEY, SVGAGI. For the CDR3, the DNA is TGTGCCAGCAGCATGACAGGAGGTTCCTACGAGCAGTACTTC. Residues: CASSMTGGSYEQYF.

The chain joins TRBV4-1 to TRBJ1-4; TRBD1 matches at 10 bases. CDR1 is MGHRA, CDR2 YSYEKL, per germline. This CDR3 region has 14 residues. V shed 4 bases and J 5 bases; nucleotides not matched to a gene: 1. DNA of the CDR3: TGCGCCAGCAGCCTGGGACAGGGGAATGAAAAACTGTTTTTT. Translation gives CASSLGQGNEKLFF.